These T cell receptor beta chains were read from a single sample in a study of CD8+ T cells in alopecia areata. Produced via immunoSEQ multiplex PCR; TCRdb's table is partial and in-frame only. The repertoire consists of 110,000 or so clones, with around 58% occurring once and the leading ten covering approximately 31%. The sequenced sample was CD8+ T cells sorted from blood, obtained at week 4, from a patient treated with tofacitinib. The source of these receptors is a human donor with alopecia areata. Both conserved end residues are part of each CDR3. The order of the fields is D gene, V gene, clone size, J gene, CDR3 DNA, CDR3 protein. The D gene is left open where the match is weak. Size tells how often a clone was seen (once, few, many) or the class of an expanded clone, and some rows leave it out.

d_gene: NA
v_gene: TRBV14
abundance: few
j_gene: TRBJ2-4
CDR3nt: TGTGCCAGCAGCCAAGCGTCCGGGGTCATTCAGTACTTC
CDR3aa: CASSQASGVIQYF

d_gene: NA
v_gene: TRBV7-6
abundance: NA
j_gene: TRBJ1-2
CDR3nt: TGTGCCAGCAGCTCTCGAGGGCCTAACTATGGCTACACCTTC
CDR3aa: CASSSRGPNYGYTF

d_gene: NA
v_gene: TRBV29-1
abundance: few
j_gene: TRBJ2-7
CDR3nt: TGCAGCGTTGAATTGGAGGGGGCCTACGAGCAGTACTTC
CDR3aa: CSVELEGAYEQYF

d_gene: NA
v_gene: TRBV10-3
abundance: once
j_gene: TRBJ2-3
CDR3nt: TGTGCCTCTTCGGGGGACGACACAGATACGCAGTATTTT
CDR3aa: CASSGDDTDTQYF

d_gene: TRBD1
v_gene: TRBV27
abundance: NA
j_gene: TRBJ2-7
CDR3nt: TGTGCCAGCAGAATTACCGGGACAGGGCTCTACGAGCAGTACTTC
CDR3aa: CASRITGTGLYEQYF

d_gene: NA
v_gene: TRBV27
abundance: NA
j_gene: TRBJ1-2
CDR3nt: TGTGCCAGCAGTGCCGACAGGCGGTCGAACTATGGCTACACCTTC
CDR3aa: CASSADRRSNYGYTF

d_gene: NA
v_gene: TRBV29-1
abundance: few
j_gene: TRBJ1-4
CDR3nt: TGCAGCGTCTCGGGGCTAAAGGAAAAACTGTTTTTT
CDR3aa: CSVSGLKEKLFF

d_gene: NA
v_gene: TRBV30
abundance: few
j_gene: TRBJ2-7
CDR3nt: TGTGCCTCTGAGCCCCAAAAGGAAGACTACGAGCAGTACTTC
CDR3aa: CASEPQKEDYEQYF

d_gene: NA
v_gene: TRBV19
abundance: NA
j_gene: TRBJ1-2
CDR3nt: TGTGCCAGTACTATAGGAGGGATTGGCTACACCTTC
CDR3aa: CASTIGGIGYTF

d_gene: NA
v_gene: TRBV6-5
abundance: NA
j_gene: TRBJ1-1
CDR3nt: TGTGCCAGCAGTTCCTTGGACAGCAATGAAGCTTTCTTT
CDR3aa: CASSSLDSNEAFF

d_gene: NA
v_gene: TRBV29-1
abundance: NA
j_gene: TRBJ1-1
CDR3nt: TGCAGCGTTGAAGTTCTAAGTGGGGCTTTCTTT
CDR3aa: CSVEVLSGAFF

d_gene: NA
v_gene: TRBV27
abundance: NA
j_gene: TRBJ2-5
CDR3nt: TGTGCCAGCAGTTCCCCGGTCAGGGAGGTAGTGGAGACCCAGTACTTC
CDR3aa: CASSSPVREVVETQYF

d_gene: NA
v_gene: TRBV21-1
abundance: NA
j_gene: TRBJ2-7
CDR3nt: TGTGCCAGCAGCAAACCGTGTGTCGGAGATTACGAGCAGTACTTC
CDR3aa: CASSKPCVGDYEQYF

d_gene: NA
v_gene: TRBV7-9
abundance: NA
j_gene: TRBJ2-5
CDR3nt: TGTGCCACGAAAGGTCGGGAAGAGACCCAGTACTTC
CDR3aa: CATKGREETQYF

d_gene: NA
v_gene: TRBV29-1
abundance: NA
j_gene: TRBJ2-7
CDR3nt: TGCAGCGTTGAAGTGGACTCCTACGAGCAGTACTTC
CDR3aa: CSVEVDSYEQYF

d_gene: NA
v_gene: TRBV29-1
abundance: NA
j_gene: TRBJ2-7
CDR3nt: TGCAGCGTTGAAGATGCAGGTCCCAACTACGAGCAGTACTTC
CDR3aa: CSVEDAGPNYEQYF

d_gene: TRBD2
v_gene: TRBV15
abundance: NA
j_gene: TRBJ2-5
CDR3nt: TGTGCCACCAGCCAGACTAGCGGATTCCAAGAGACCCAGTACTTC
CDR3aa: CATSQTSGFQETQYF

d_gene: NA
v_gene: TRBV29-1
abundance: NA
j_gene: TRBJ2-1
CDR3nt: TGCAGCGTTGAAGAACACAGGGAAAGCTCCTACAATGAGCAGTTCTTC
CDR3aa: CSVEEHRESSYNEQFF

d_gene: NA
v_gene: TRBV29-1
abundance: few
j_gene: TRBJ1-1
CDR3nt: TGCAGCGTTGGAAGTTTGAACACTGAAGCTTTCTTT
CDR3aa: CSVGSLNTEAFF

d_gene: NA
v_gene: TRBV29-1
abundance: NA
j_gene: TRBJ1-1
CDR3nt: TGCAGCGTCGGTCTCCCAGAAGCTTTCTTT
CDR3aa: CSVGLPEAFF

d_gene: TRBD2
v_gene: TRBV6-7
abundance: NA
j_gene: TRBJ2-3
CDR3nt: TGTGCCAGCAGTTACTCGTTTACGTTAGCGGGGGGCCCTTCTACGCAGTATTTT
CDR3aa: CASSYSFTLAGGPSTQYF

d_gene: NA
v_gene: TRBV29-1
abundance: NA
j_gene: TRBJ1-1
CDR3nt: TGCAGCGTTGAAACGGCAGTCACTGAAGCTTTCTTT
CDR3aa: CSVETAVTEAFF

d_gene: TRBD2
v_gene: TRBV29-1
abundance: NA
j_gene: TRBJ2-7
CDR3nt: TGCAGCGTTGTCCTGGGAGGGGACGAGCAGTACTTC
CDR3aa: CSVVLGGDEQYF

d_gene: NA
v_gene: TRBV29-1
abundance: NA
j_gene: TRBJ2-1
CDR3nt: TGCAGCGCAACAGAACCCTCCTACAATGAGCAGTTCTTC
CDR3aa: CSATEPSYNEQFF

d_gene: TRBD2
v_gene: TRBV30
abundance: NA
j_gene: TRBJ2-1
CDR3nt: TGTGCCTGGAGCATCTGGTCTAGCGGGGGGCTCGAGCAGTTCTTC
CDR3aa: CAWSIWSSGGLEQFF

d_gene: TRBD1
v_gene: TRBV29-1
abundance: NA
j_gene: TRBJ1-2
CDR3nt: TGCAGCGTTGACCCCTTTTCGGATTCGCAGGGGGCGCAGAACTATGGCTACACCTTC
CDR3aa: CSVDPFSDSQGAQNYGYTF

d_gene: NA
v_gene: TRBV7-9
abundance: NA
j_gene: TRBJ2-3
CDR3nt: TGTGCCAGCAGCCTCCCCGTCGAGGGGAACCGCACAGATACGCAGTATTTT
CDR3aa: CASSLPVEGNRTDTQYF

d_gene: NA
v_gene: TRBV9
abundance: few
j_gene: TRBJ1-1
CDR3nt: TGTGCCAGCAGCTCGCAGGGTCGGAACACTGAAGCTTTCTTT
CDR3aa: CASSSQGRNTEAFF

d_gene: NA
v_gene: TRBV18
abundance: NA
j_gene: TRBJ1-1
CDR3nt: TGTGCCAGCTCACAGGACTACACAGGGACGGCTGAAGCTTTCTTT
CDR3aa: CASSQDYTGTAEAFF

d_gene: NA
v_gene: TRBV7-9
abundance: NA
j_gene: TRBJ2-7
CDR3nt: TGTGCCAGCAGCTTAGAACGGGTCCAGTACTTC
CDR3aa: CASSLERVQYF

d_gene: TRBD1
v_gene: TRBV4-1
abundance: NA
j_gene: TRBJ2-1
CDR3nt: TGCGCCAGCAGGAGAGGGGGCACTGAGCAGTTCTTC
CDR3aa: CASRRGGTEQFF

d_gene: NA
v_gene: TRBV19
abundance: NA
j_gene: TRBJ2-3
CDR3nt: TGTGCCAGTAGTATCTACGGACAGTCTCGGGATACGCAGTATTTT
CDR3aa: CASSIYGQSRDTQYF